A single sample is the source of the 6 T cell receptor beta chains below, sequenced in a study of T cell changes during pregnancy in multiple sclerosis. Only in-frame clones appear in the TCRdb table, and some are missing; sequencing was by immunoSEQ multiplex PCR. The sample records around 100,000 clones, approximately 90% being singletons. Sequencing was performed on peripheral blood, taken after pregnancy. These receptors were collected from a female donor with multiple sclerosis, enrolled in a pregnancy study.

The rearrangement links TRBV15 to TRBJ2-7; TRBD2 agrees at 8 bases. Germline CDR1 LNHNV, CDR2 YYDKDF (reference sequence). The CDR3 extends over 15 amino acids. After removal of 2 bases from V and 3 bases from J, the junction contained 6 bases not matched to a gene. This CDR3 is CATSRSSGRFYEQYF. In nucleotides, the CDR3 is TGTGCCACCAGCAGAAGCAGCGGGAGATTCTACGAGCAGTACTTC.

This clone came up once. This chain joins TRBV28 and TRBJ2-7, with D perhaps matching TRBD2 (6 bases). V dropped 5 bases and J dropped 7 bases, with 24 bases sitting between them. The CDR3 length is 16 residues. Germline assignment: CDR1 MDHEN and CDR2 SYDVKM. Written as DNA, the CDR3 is TGTGCCAGCAGTCTGATACCCTCCGGGACTGACGTGGAGCAGTACTTC. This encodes CASSLIPSGTDVEQYF.

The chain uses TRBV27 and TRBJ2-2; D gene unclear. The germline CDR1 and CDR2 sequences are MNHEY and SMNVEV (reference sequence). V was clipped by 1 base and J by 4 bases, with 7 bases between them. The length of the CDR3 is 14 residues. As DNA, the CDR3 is TGTGCCAGCAGTTTATTTCCTGTCACCGGGGAGCTGTTTTTT. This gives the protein CASSLFPVTGELFF.

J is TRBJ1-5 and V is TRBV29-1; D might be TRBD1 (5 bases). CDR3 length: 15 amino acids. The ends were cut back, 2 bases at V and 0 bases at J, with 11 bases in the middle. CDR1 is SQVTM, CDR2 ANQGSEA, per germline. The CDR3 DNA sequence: TGCAGCGTTGAACAAGGGGTTAATAGCAATCAGCCCCAGCATTTT. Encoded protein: CSVEQGVNSNQPQHF.

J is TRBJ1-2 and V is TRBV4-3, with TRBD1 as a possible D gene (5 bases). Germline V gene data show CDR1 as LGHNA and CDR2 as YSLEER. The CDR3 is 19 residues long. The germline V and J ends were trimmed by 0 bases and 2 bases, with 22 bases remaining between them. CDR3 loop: CASSQDWAREEWVNYGYTF. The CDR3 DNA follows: TGCGCCAGCAGCCAAGATTGGGCCAGGGAGGAGTGGGTCAACTATGGCTACACCTTC.

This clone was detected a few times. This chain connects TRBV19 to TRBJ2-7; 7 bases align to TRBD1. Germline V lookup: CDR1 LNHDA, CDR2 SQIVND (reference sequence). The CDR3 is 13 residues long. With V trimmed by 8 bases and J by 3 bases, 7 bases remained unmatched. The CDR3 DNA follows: TGTGCCAGTTCTCAAGGGACAGACTACGAGCAGTACTTC. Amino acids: CASSQGTDYEQYF.